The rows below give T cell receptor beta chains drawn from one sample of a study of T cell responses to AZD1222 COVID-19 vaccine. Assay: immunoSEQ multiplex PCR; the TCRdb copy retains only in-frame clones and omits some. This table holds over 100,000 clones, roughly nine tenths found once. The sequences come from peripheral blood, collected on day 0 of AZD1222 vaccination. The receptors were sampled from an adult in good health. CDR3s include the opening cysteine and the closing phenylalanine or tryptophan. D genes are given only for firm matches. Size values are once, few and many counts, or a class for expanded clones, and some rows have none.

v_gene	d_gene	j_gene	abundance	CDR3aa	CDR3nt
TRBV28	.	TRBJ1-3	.	CASSLVQGVHTIYF	TGTGCCAGCAGTTTGGTTCAGGGTGTCCACACCATATATTTT
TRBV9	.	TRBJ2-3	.	CASSEDYDTQYF	TGTGCCAGCAGCGAGGATTATGATACGCAGTATTTT
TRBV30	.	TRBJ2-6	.	CAWSVLESSGANVLTF	TGTGCCTGGAGTGTACTAGAAAGCTCTGGGGCCAACGTCCTGACTTTC
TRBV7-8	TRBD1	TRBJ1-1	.	CASSGTGQAEAFF	TGTGCCAGCAGTGGGACAGGGCAGGCTGAAGCTTTCTTT
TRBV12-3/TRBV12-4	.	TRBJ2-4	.	CASSTIWTFQYF	TGTGCCAGCAGTACCATTTGGACATTTCAGTACTTC
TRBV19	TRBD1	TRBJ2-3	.	CATSDRWESTQYF	TGTGCCACCTCGGACAGGTGGGAAAGTACGCAGTATTTT
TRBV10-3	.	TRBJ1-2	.	CAISSLYGYTF	TGTGCCATCAGCTCATTGTATGGCTACACCTTC
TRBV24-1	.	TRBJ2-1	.	CATGTYNEQFF	TGTGCCACCGGGACTTACAATGAGCAGTTCTTC
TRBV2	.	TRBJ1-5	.	CASRTAGLNQPQHF	TGTGCCAGCAGGACGGCAGGGCTCAATCAGCCCCAGCATTTT
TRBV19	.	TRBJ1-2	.	CASSGVLRYGYTF	TGTGCCAGTAGTGGGGTACTCCGCTATGGCTACACCTTC
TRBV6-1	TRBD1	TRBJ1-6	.	CASSDGQDNSPLHF	TGTGCCAGCAGTGATGGACAGGATAATTCACCCCTCCACTTT
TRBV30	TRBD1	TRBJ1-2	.	CAWSRQGGNYGYTF	TGTGCCTGGAGTAGACAGGGAGGGAACTATGGCTACACCTTC
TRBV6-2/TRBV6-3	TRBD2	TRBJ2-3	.	CASSPGGGPSTDTQYF	TGTGCCAGCAGTCCGGGCGGGGGGCCCAGCACAGATACGCAGTATTTT
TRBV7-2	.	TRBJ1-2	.	CASSLDGLAGGYTF	TGTGCCAGCAGCTTAGATGGTTTGGCGGGTGGCTACACCTTC
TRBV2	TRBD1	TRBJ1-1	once	CARDRGGTEAFF	TGTGCCCGGGACAGGGGGGGCACTGAAGCTTTCTTT
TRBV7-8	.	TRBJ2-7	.	CASRRTVLGEQYF	TGTGCCAGCCGCCGAACAGTCCTTGGAGAGCAGTACTTC
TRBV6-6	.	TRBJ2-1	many	CASSWDWYGDEQFF	TGTGCCAGCAGTTGGGACTGGTACGGCGATGAGCAGTTCTTC
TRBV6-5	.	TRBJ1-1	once	CASRGGNTEAFF	TGTGCCAGCAGGGGAGGGAACACTGAAGCTTTCTTT
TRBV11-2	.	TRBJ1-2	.	CASSRTNSYGYTF	TGTGCCAGCAGCCGAACAAACAGCTATGGCTACACCTTC
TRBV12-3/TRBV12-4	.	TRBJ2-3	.	CASSSNGDTQYF	TGTGCCAGCAGCTCTAACGGGGATACGCAGTATTTT
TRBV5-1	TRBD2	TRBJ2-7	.	CASSLSTSGEYEQYF	TGCGCCAGCAGCTTGAGTACTAGCGGGGAGTACGAGCAGTACTTC
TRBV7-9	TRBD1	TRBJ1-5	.	CASSASIGTGAWQPQHF	TGTGCCAGCAGCGCAAGTATAGGGACAGGGGCTTGGCAGCCCCAGCATTTT
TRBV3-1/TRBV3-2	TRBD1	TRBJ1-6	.	CASSQITGTDNSPLHF	TGTGCCAGCAGCCAAATTACCGGGACAGATAATTCACCCCTCCACTTT
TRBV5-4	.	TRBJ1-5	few	CASSLGGSNQPQHF	TGTGCCAGCAGCTTGGGAGGGAGCAATCAGCCCCAGCATTTT
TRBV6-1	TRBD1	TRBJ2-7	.	CASSERQGDAYEQYF	TGTGCCAGCAGTGAGAGACAGGGGGACGCCTACGAGCAGTACTTC
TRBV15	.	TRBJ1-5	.	CATSGVPNEPQHF	TGTGCCACCAGCGGGGTTCCTAACGAGCCCCAGCATTTT
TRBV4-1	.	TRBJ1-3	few	CASPWDRGCGNTIYF	TGCGCCAGCCCTTGGGACCGGGGGTGTGGAAACACCATATATTTT
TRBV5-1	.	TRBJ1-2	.	CASSLIPGYGYTF	TGCGCCAGCAGCTTAATCCCAGGATACGGCTACACCTTC
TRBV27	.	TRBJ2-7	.	CASRPGLAYEQYF	TGTGCCAGCAGACCGGGACTTGCCTACGAGCAGTACTTC
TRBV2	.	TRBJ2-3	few	CASSDGVSSTDTQYF	TGTGCCAGCAGTGATGGCGTTTCTAGCACAGATACGCAGTATTTT
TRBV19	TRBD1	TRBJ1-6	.	CACYLGQGRRSPLHF	TGTGCCTGCTATCTCGGACAGGGGAGAAGGTCACCCCTCCACTTT
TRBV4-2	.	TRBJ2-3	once	CASSQDFAGANTDTQYF	TGTGCCAGCAGCCAAGATTTCGCCGGGGCGAACACAGATACGCAGTATTTT
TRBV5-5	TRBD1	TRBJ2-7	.	CASSLLETGRYEQYF	TGTGCCAGCAGCTTGCTGGAGACAGGGAGATACGAGCAGTACTTC
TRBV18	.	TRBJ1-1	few	CASSAQENTEAFF	TGTGCCAGCTCAGCGCAGGAGAACACTGAAGCTTTCTTT
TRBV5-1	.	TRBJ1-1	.	CASSFSSTEAFF	TGCGCCAGCAGCTTTAGCTCCACTGAAGCTTTCTTT
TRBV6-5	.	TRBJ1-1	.	CASIGMTGNTEAFF	TGTGCCAGCATTGGGATGACAGGGAACACTGAAGCTTTCTTT
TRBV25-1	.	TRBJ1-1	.	CASSEYGEAEAFF	TGTGCCAGCAGTGAATATGGCGAAGCTGAAGCTTTCTTT
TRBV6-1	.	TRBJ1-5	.	CASSGKSGTSNQPQHF	TGTGCCAGCAGTGGAAAATCAGGTACCAGCAATCAGCCCCAGCATTTT
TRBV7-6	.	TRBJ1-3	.	CASSLGQPGPGNTIYF	TGTGCCAGCAGCTTGGGGCAACCGGGACCTGGAAACACCATATATTTT
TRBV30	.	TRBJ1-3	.	CAWRAHRTEFYGNTIYF	TGTGCCTGGAGGGCTCATAGGACAGAATTCTATGGAAACACCATATATTTT
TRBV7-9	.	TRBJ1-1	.	CASSSRRGLGVEAFF	TGTGCCAGCAGCTCCCGACGAGGGTTAGGGGTTGAAGCTTTCTTT
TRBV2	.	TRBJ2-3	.	CASKGGRSTDTQYF	TGTGCCAGCAAAGGGGGGCGTAGCACAGATACGCAGTATTTT
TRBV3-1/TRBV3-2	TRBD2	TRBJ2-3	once	CASSLSGAQYF	TGTGCCAGCAGCCTTAGCGGGGCGCAGTATTTT
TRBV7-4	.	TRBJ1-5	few	CASSLTYQPQHF	TGTGCCAGCAGCTTAACCTATCAGCCCCAGCATTTT
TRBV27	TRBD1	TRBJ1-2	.	CASSSTTGISYGYTF	TGTGCCAGCAGTTCTACGACAGGGATCAGCTATGGCTACACCTTC
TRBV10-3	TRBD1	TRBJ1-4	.	CAISESRQGLNEKLFF	TGTGCCATCAGTGAATCCCGACAGGGACTCAATGAAAAACTGTTTTTT
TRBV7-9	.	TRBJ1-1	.	CASSLVRGRGTEAFF	TGTGCCAGCAGCTTAGTGAGGGGCCGAGGGACTGAAGCTTTCTTT
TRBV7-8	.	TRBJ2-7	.	CASSAGGVRDSYEQYF	TGTGCCAGCAGCGCCGGAGGGGTGAGAGACTCCTACGAGCAGTACTTC
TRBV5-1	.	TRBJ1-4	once	CASSLGGEEKLFF	TGCGCCAGCAGCTTGGGTGGGGAGGAAAAACTGTTTTTT
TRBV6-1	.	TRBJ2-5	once	CASSEARFGVQETQYF	TGTGCCAGCAGTGAAGCTCGGTTCGGAGTCCAAGAGACCCAGTACTTC
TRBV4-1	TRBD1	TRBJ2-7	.	CASSGAGTESSYEQYF	TGCGCCAGCAGCGGAGCCGGGACAGAAAGCTCCTACGAGCAGTACTTC
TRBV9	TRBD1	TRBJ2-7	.	CASSVGAGGPISYEQYF	TGTGCCAGCAGCGTAGGGGCAGGGGGTCCGATCTCCTACGAGCAGTACTTC
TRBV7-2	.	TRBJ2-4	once	CASSSSMWDIQYF	TGTGCCAGCAGCTCTTCGATGTGGGACATTCAGTACTTC
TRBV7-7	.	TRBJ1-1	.	CASSLSGNTEAFF	TGTGCCAGCAGCTTGTCGGGGAACACTGAAGCTTTCTTT
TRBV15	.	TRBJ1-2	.	CATSRDDATGYGYTF	TGTGCCACCAGCAGAGATGATGCGACAGGCTATGGCTACACCTTC
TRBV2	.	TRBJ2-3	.	CASSARVVPDTQYF	TGTGCCAGCAGTGCGAGGGTGGTTCCAGATACGCAGTATTTT
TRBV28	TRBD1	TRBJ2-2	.	CASRDRGQFGELFF	TGTGCCAGCCGGGACAGGGGGCAGTTCGGGGAGCTGTTTTTT
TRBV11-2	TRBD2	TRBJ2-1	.	CASSGVSGGSNEQFF	TGTGCCAGCAGCGGTGTTAGCGGGGGGTCCAATGAGCAGTTCTTC
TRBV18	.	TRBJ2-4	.	CASSPEGKNIQYF	TGTGCCAGCTCACCAGAGGGGAAAAACATTCAGTACTTC
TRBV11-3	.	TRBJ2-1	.	CASSLDGVFGDEQFF	TGTGCCAGCAGCTTAGATGGGGTGTTTGGGGATGAGCAGTTCTTC